A selection of T cell receptor beta chains follows, all from one sample in a study of Ad26.COV2.S vaccination and SARS-CoV-2 variants. Measured with immunoSEQ multiplex PCR; TCRdb has only the in-frame clones, and not every one. This table holds about 180,000 clones, approximately 90% found once. The sample in question was peripheral blood, obtained after recovery from COVID-19. These receptors all stem from a human donor who had recovered from COVID-19. Each CDR3 is given without its conserved first and last residue.

j_call: TRBJ2-7
cdr3_length: 12
v_call: TRBV3-1/TRBV3-2
cdr3_aa: ASSLPDRVYEQY

j_call: TRBJ1-2
cdr3_length: 10
v_call: TRBV6-5
cdr3_aa: ASNLWDRGYT

j_call: TRBJ2-5
cdr3_length: 9
v_call: TRBV3-1/TRBV3-2
cdr3_aa: ASSQGGQGD

j_call: TRBJ2-1
cdr3_length: 14
v_call: TRBV5-4
cdr3_aa: ASSRVGRGEYNEQF

j_call: TRBJ1-1
cdr3_length: 12
v_call: TRBV25-1
cdr3_aa: ASSETGMNTEAF

j_call: TRBJ1-5
cdr3_length: 12
v_call: TRBV19
cdr3_aa: AANQGNSNQPQH

j_call: TRBJ2-3
cdr3_length: 15
v_call: TRBV7-2
cdr3_aa: ASSLAWGGSSTDTQY

j_call: TRBJ1-2
cdr3_length: 11
v_call: TRBV5-8
cdr3_aa: ASSLNRDDGYT

j_call: TRBJ2-7
cdr3_length: 15
v_call: TRBV7-3
cdr3_aa: ASSLTGLAGGSYEQY

j_call: TRBJ2-2
cdr3_length: 15
v_call: TRBV5-1
cdr3_aa: ASSFQAGLFMTGELF

j_call: TRBJ2-7
cdr3_length: 11
v_call: TRBV19
cdr3_aa: ASSAGQIYEQY

j_call: TRBJ2-1
cdr3_length: 11
v_call: TRBV10-2
cdr3_aa: ASSESTLDEQF

j_call: TRBJ1-2
cdr3_length: 12
v_call: TRBV7-9
cdr3_aa: ASIPTDGLDGYT

j_call: TRBJ1-6
cdr3_length: 14
v_call: TRBV30
cdr3_aa: AWSTGTESYNSPLH

j_call: TRBJ1-2
cdr3_length: 11
v_call: TRBV29-1
cdr3_aa: SVGQIYNYGYT

j_call: TRBJ2-7
cdr3_length: 11
v_call: TRBV7-2
cdr3_aa: ASSLGGVGEQY

j_call: TRBJ1-1
cdr3_length: 10
v_call: TRBV30
cdr3_aa: AWSLGTIEAF

j_call: TRBJ1-2
cdr3_length: 13
v_call: TRBV7-2
cdr3_aa: ASSHTRVGVKGYT

j_call: TRBJ1-4
cdr3_length: 14
v_call: TRBV4-1
cdr3_aa: ASSQEGRGKSEKLF

j_call: TRBJ2-4
cdr3_length: 13
v_call: TRBV3-1/TRBV3-2
cdr3_aa: ASSQAILAKNIQY

j_call: TRBJ1-2
cdr3_length: 10
v_call: TRBV28
cdr3_aa: ASGLKAYGYT

j_call: TRBJ1-1
cdr3_length: 11
v_call: TRBV9
cdr3_aa: ASSVSMNSEAF

j_call: TRBJ2-3
cdr3_length: 11
v_call: TRBV12-3/TRBV12-4
cdr3_aa: ASRDGKTDTQY

j_call: TRBJ2-1
cdr3_length: 14
v_call: TRBV7-9
cdr3_aa: ASIPLIPLNTNEQF

j_call: TRBJ1-3
cdr3_length: 16
v_call: TRBV7-9
cdr3_aa: ASSSLRTPEPSGNTIY

j_call: TRBJ1-2
cdr3_length: 11
v_call: TRBV7-9
cdr3_aa: ASSFGQSYGYT

j_call: TRBJ1-2
cdr3_length: 13
v_call: TRBV28
cdr3_aa: ASSPQDRGPYGYT

j_call: TRBJ2-1
cdr3_length: 12
v_call: TRBV13
cdr3_aa: ASSRTGWYNEQF

j_call: TRBJ2-7
cdr3_length: 11
v_call: TRBV5-6
cdr3_aa: ASSLTLKYEQY

j_call: TRBJ1-6
cdr3_length: 10
v_call: TRBV3-1/TRBV3-2
cdr3_aa: ASSLHNSPLH

j_call: TRBJ1-1
cdr3_length: 10
v_call: TRBV5-8
cdr3_aa: ASSLFNTEAF

j_call: TRBJ2-3
cdr3_length: 13
v_call: TRBV7-6
cdr3_aa: ASSGAGKRRDTQY

j_call: TRBJ1-2
cdr3_length: 12
v_call: TRBV2
cdr3_aa: ASSEGGGGYGYT

j_call: TRBJ2-5
cdr3_length: 13
v_call: TRBV5-1
cdr3_aa: ASSLGTGGEETQY

j_call: TRBJ1-3
cdr3_length: 13
v_call: TRBV2
cdr3_aa: ASSLKYSSGNTIY

j_call: TRBJ1-5
cdr3_length: 12
v_call: TRBV7-9
cdr3_aa: ASSFGHPGQPQH

j_call: TRBJ2-5
cdr3_length: 10
v_call: TRBV12-3/TRBV12-4
cdr3_aa: ASSRIRETQY

j_call: TRBJ2-5
cdr3_length: 11
v_call: TRBV27
cdr3_aa: ASSLWGGETQY

j_call: TRBJ2-5
cdr3_length: 13
v_call: TRBV6-5
cdr3_aa: ASSYISGGQETQY

j_call: TRBJ2-5
cdr3_length: 12
v_call: TRBV21-1
cdr3_aa: ASPEAGGPETQY

j_call: TRBJ2-1
cdr3_length: 13
v_call: TRBV27
cdr3_aa: ASSFIGQAYPKQF

j_call: TRBJ2-2
cdr3_length: 11
v_call: TRBV3-1/TRBV3-2
cdr3_aa: ASSQRTTGELF

j_call: TRBJ2-3
cdr3_length: 10
v_call: TRBV4-1
cdr3_aa: ASSQEGGTQY

j_call: TRBJ2-3
cdr3_length: 12
v_call: TRBV18
cdr3_aa: ASSPQELSDTQY

j_call: TRBJ1-2
cdr3_length: 13
v_call: TRBV7-9
cdr3_aa: ASSLSGSANYGYT

j_call: TRBJ2-5
cdr3_length: 14
v_call: TRBV3-1/TRBV3-2
cdr3_aa: ASSQKGAGGLETQY

j_call: TRBJ2-1
cdr3_length: 13
v_call: TRBV5-5
cdr3_aa: ASSPGLALYNEQF

j_call: TRBJ2-4
cdr3_length: 13
v_call: TRBV27
cdr3_aa: ASSLSWGQENIQY

j_call: TRBJ1-6
cdr3_length: 14
v_call: TRBV13
cdr3_aa: ASSSNGQGGDSPLH

j_call: TRBJ2-5
cdr3_length: 12
v_call: TRBV27
cdr3_aa: ASSFLTRRETQY